This entry concerns a single T cell receptor beta chain. Its antigen is currently unknown. The record originates from a study of cytomegalovirus exposure and HLA in healthy donors. The study, taken as a whole, reports: Most subjects' HLA-A and HLA-B alleles were reportedly predicted from TCR beta sequences. About 87% or about 30% of the time was how often most TCR beta V segments were productive, according to an earlier analysis. In a later analysis, donors in an Asian-associated ancestry cluster reportedly had fewer N-insertions in productive TCRs than the cohort mean. Reports showed the classifier diagnosing cytomegalovirus status with high specificity and sensitivity.

Amplification used 60 Vbeta primers and 13 Jbeta primers. This table comes from immunoSEQ multiplex PCR, and its TCRdb copy is limited to in-frame clones, with some not included. The table lists approximately 170,000 clones, 85% of them singletons. Deletions cut 3 bases from V and 0 bases from J, with 14 bases between. This CDR3 is built from 16 residues. Germline loops: CDR1 LNHDA, CDR2 SQIVND (reference sequence). This sequence originates from a boy aged 2-15 years in good health and CMV-seronegative. Sequenced sample: PBMCs. This chain joins TRBV19 and TRBJ1-2, with D unclear. CDR3 nucleotides: TGTGCCAGTAGTATCCGAAGCGGGAGTACTAACTATGGCTACACCTTC. Translation: CASSIRSGSTNYGYTF. The full variable domain, rest sourced from reference TRBV19 and TRBJ1-2, is DGGITQSPKYLFRKEGQNVTLSCEQNLNHDAMYWYRQDPGQGLRLIYYSQIVNDFQKGDIAEGYSVSREKKESFPLTVTSAQKNPTAFYLCASSIRSGSTNYGYTFGSGTRLTVV.